The T cell receptor (beta chain) under discussion was sequenced for a study of control samples from healthy donors and cancer patients. Using immunoSEQ multiplex PCR, the repertoire was profiled, and TCRdb retains in-frame clones only, with some absent. The sample consists of 95,000 to 150,000 clones, more than 75% of them appearing once. V gave up 5 bases and J gave up 6 bases, with 14 bases separating them. Germline V lookup: CDR1 SGHTA, CDR2 FQGNSA. The length of the CDR3 is 13 residues. V is TRBV7-2 and J is TRBJ2-7; D might be TRBD2 (6 bases). Material for sequencing was blood. The sequence was collected from a man aged 55-75 years in good health. The chain's CDR3 is CASSDPGGVEQYF. CDR3 DNA: TGTGCCAGCAGCGACCCTGGAGGGGTCGAGCAGTACTTC. The variable domain in full, with the rest retrieved from reference TRBV7-2 and TRBJ2-7, is GAGVSQSPSNKVTEKGKDVELRCDPISGHTALYWYRQSLGQGLEFLIYFQGNSAPDKSGLPSDRFSAERTGGSVSTLTIQRTQQEDSAVYLCASSDPGGVEQYFGPGTRLTVT.